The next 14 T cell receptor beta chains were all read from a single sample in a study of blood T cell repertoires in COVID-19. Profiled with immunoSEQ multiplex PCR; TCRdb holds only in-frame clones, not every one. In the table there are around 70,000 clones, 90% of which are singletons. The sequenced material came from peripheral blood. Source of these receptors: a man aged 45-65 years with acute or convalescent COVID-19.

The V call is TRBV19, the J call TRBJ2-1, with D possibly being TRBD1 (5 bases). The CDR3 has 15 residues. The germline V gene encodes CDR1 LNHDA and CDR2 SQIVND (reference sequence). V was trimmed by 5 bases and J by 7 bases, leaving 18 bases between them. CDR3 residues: CASSRQGSGRNEQFF. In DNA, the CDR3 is TGTGCCAGTAGTCGCCAGGGTTCCGGGCGGAATGAGCAGTTCTTC.

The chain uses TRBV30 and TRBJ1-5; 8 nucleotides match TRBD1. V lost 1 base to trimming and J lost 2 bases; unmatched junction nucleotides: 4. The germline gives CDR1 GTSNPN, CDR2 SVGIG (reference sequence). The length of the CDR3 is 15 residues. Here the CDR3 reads CAWSAQTGGNQPQHF. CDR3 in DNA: TGTGCCTGGAGTGCCCAGACAGGGGGCAATCAGCCCCAGCATTTT.

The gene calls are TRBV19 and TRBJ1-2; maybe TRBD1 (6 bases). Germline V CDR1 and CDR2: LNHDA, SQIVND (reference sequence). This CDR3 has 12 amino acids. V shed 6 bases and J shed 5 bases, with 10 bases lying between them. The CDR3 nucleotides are TGTGCCAGTAGCGTTGGACAGTATGGCTACACCTTC. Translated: CASSVGQYGYTF.

For the CDR3, the DNA is TGTGCCAGCAGCTTCCCTGACGGGGTTAGCGGGAGGCGTGAAGATACGCAGTATTTT. Translation: CASSFPDGVSGRREDTQYF. This rearrangement joins TRBV7-9 to TRBJ2-3; 10 positions agree with TRBD2. CDR1 is SEHNR, CDR2 FQNEAQ, per germline (reference sequence). The CDR3 is 19 residues long. V was clipped by 3 bases and J by 5 bases; unmatched bases: 17. The entire variable domain, with the rest obtained from reference TRBV7-9 and TRBJ2-3, is as follows: DTGVSQNPRHKITKRGQNVTFRCDPISEHNRLYWYRQTLGQGPEFLTYFQNEAQLEKSRLLSDRFSAERPKGSFSTLEIQRTEQGDSAMYLCASSFPDGVSGRREDTQYFGPGTRLTVL.

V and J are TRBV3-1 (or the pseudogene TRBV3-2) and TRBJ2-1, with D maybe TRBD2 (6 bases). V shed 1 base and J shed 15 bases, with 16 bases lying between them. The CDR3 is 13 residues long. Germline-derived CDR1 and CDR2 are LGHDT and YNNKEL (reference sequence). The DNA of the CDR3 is TGTGCCAGCAGCCAAGGCCGGGACTCCATTCTGTTCTTC. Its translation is CASSQGRDSILFF.

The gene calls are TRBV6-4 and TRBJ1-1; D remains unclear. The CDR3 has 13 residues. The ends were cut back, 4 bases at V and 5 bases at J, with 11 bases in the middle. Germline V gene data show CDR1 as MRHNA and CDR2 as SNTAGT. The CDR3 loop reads CASSAESGTEAFF. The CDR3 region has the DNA TGTGCCAGCAGTGCAGAATCGGGTACTGAAGCTTTCTTT.

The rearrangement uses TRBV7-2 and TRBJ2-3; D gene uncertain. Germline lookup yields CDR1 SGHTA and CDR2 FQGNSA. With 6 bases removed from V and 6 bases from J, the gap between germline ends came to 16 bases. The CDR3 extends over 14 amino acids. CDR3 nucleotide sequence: TGTGCCAGCAGGCCAATGGCAGGATCGGATACGCAGTATTTT. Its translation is CASRPMAGSDTQYF.

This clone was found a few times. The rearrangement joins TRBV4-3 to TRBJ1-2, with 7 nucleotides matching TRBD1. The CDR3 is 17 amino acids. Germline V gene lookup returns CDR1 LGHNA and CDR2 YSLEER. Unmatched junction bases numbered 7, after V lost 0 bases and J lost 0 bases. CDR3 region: CASSQEDRAKANYGYTF. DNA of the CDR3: TGCGCCAGCAGCCAAGAAGACAGGGCGAAGGCTAACTATGGCTACACCTTC.

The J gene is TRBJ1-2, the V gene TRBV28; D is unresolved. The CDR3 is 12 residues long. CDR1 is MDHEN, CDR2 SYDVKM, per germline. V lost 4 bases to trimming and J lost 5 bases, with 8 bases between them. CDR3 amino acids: CASSSTPYGYTF. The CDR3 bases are TGTGCCAGCAGTTCCACACCGTATGGCTACACCTTC.

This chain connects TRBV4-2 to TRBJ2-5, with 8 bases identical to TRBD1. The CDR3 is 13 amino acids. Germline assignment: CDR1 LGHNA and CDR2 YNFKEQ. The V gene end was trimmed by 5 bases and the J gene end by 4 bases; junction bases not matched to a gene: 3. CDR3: CASSFQGAETQYF. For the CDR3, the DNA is TGTGCCAGCAGCTTCCAGGGGGCAGAGACCCAGTACTTC.

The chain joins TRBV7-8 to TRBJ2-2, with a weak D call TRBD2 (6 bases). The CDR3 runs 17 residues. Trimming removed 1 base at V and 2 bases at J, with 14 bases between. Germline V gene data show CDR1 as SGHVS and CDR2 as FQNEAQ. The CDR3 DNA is TGTGCCAGCAGCTTAGACGCCGGGAGAGGAAACACCGGGGAGCTGTTTTTT. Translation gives CASSLDAGRGNTGELFF.

Written as DNA, the CDR3 is TGCGCCAGCAGCCAGGGTCCGGGACTAGCGGGAGGGCCCCACGGGGAGCTGTTTTTT. It translates to CASSQGPGLAGGPHGELFF. This rearrangement joins TRBV4-1 to TRBJ2-2; 16 positions agree with TRBD2. J lost 7 bases, V lost 3 bases, and 11 bases had no gene match. The CDR3 covers 19 residues. Germline CDR1 reads MGHRA; CDR2 reads YSYEKL.

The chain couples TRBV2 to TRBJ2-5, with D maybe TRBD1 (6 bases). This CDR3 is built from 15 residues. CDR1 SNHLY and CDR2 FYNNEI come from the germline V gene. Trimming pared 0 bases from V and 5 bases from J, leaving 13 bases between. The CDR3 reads CASSEAGANGETQYF. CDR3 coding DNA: TGTGCCAGCAGTGAAGCGGGGGCGAACGGGGAGACCCAGTACTTC.

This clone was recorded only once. CDR3 coding DNA: TGTGCCAGCAGTTATAACAGGGTCTCTACGACGCAGTACTTC. Translating gives CASSYNRVSTTQYF. The chain uses TRBV6-6 and TRBJ2-7, with a weak D call TRBD1 (6 bases). V lost 3 bases and J lost 9, with 18 bases in between. CDR3 length equals 14 residues. Per the germline V gene, CDR1 is MNHNY and CDR2 is SVGAGI (reference sequence).